The clone carrying this T cell receptor beta chain was counted a single time. This entry comes from a study of blood T cell repertoires in COVID-19. Looking at the study overall: The United States, Italy and Spain were the sources of the acute and convalescent COVID-19 samples. Nucleic acid was either cDNA or gDNA, and it came from T cells, B-cell-depleted T cells, or PBMCs.

CDR1 and CDR2 from the germline V gene are SGHVS and FQNEAQ. Trimming at V came to 5 bases and at J to 4 bases, leaving 12 bases not matched to a gene. The CDR3 is 17 residues long. Authors' processing steps: Amplified reference gene primers provided the basis for estimating nucleated cell counts. TCRdb's copy holds only in-frame clones and misses some; the assay was immunoSEQ multiplex PCR. That table furnishes V, J and clone size, whereas the DNA furnished D and trimming. The sample holds 110,000 to 150,000 clones, roughly nine tenths seen once. The source is an older woman with active COVID-19. V gene TRBV7-8 combines with J gene TRBJ1-2; 11 positions match TRBD1. Sequenced input: peripheral blood. The CDR3 loop reads CASSAGQGARSPYGYTF. The CDR3 DNA is TGTGCCAGCAGCGCTGGACAGGGGGCGCGAAGTCCCTATGGCTACACCTTC.